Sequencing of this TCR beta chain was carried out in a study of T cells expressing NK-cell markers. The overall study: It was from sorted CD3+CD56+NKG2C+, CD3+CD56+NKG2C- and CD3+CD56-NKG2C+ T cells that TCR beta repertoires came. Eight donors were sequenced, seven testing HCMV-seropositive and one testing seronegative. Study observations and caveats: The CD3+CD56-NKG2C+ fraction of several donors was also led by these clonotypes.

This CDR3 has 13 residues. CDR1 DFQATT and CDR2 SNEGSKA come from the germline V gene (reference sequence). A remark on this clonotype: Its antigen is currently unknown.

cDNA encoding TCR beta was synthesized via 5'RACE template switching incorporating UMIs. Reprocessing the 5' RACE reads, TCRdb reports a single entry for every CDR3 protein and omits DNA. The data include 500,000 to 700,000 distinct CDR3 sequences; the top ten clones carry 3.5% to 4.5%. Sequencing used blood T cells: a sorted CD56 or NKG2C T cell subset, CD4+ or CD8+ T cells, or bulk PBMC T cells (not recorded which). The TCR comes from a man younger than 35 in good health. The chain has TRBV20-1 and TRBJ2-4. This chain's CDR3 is CSARTKAKNIQYF.